This TCR beta chain was retrieved from a study of prognosis after radiotherapy for stage I lung cancer. Whole-study context: Among the non-small cell lung cancer patients, all were considered medically inoperable. Squamous cell carcinoma tumors occurred in more than 5 patients, adenocarcinoma in around eleven.

Multiplex PCR in two rounds served to amplify TCR beta CDR3 from genomic DNA. Round-one PCR had primers specific to each TRBV and TRBJ gene. TCRdb redid the calling of the multiplex PCR reads with MiXCR, one entry per CDR3 protein. The data contain roughly 26,000 distinct CDR3 sequences, 25% to 30% of them singletons. Regarding this clonotype: Its antigen is as yet unknown. Since a much larger clone is just one base distant, this may be a read error.

This CDR3 is built from 12 residues. Germline V gene data show CDR1 as MNHEY and CDR2 as SVGEGT. The V and J ends lost 7 bases and 5 bases respectively, with 10 bases between them. Overall study findings and caveats: Medians of roughly 10,000 versus 7,000 showed unique TCR clone counts falling after stereotactic body radiation therapy. Patients who had metastases reportedly showed TRBV and TRBJ gene usage that varied from that of patients who did not.

The chain uses TRBV6-2 or TRBV6-3 and TRBJ2-3; no clear D. This specimen was PBMCs, taken before or after stereotactic body radiation therapy (not recorded which). The source of this sequence is a donor aged 50 or older with non-small cell lung cancer. CDR3 DNA sequence: TGTGCCAGCAAGGATAGCTTAGATACGCAGTATTTT. This codes for CASKDSLDTQYF.